These 8 T cell receptor beta chains were all obtained from the same sample, sequenced in a study of Graves' ophthalmopathy and Graves' hyperthyroidism. Scientists amplified the TCR beta CDR3 regions from RNA transcripts. The library came from an HTBI-primed first-round RT-PCR and a second-round multiplex PCR. One entry per CDR3 protein results from TCRdb running MiXCR on the multiplex PCR reads. The sample holds over a million distinct CDR3 sequences; 36% are singletons and the top ten take roughly 10%. The sequenced sample was peripheral blood or thyroid tissue (not recorded which). The source is an adult man with Graves' hyperthyroidism.

This clonotype showed up many times. V usage is TRBV12-3 or TRBV12-4 and J usage is TRBJ1-2; D ambiguous. V gave up 10 bases and J gave up 4 bases, with 16 bases separating them. CDR3 length equals 13 residues. The CDR3 DNA follows: TGTGCCACCTCACCCAGTAATTCCTATGGCTACACCTTC. Its translation is CATSPSNSYGYTF.

At least ten counts were recorded for this clonotype. V gene TRBV19 combines with J gene TRBJ1-1, with D hard to call. With 7 bases removed from V and 0 bases from J, the gap between germline ends came to 9 bases. The CDR3 totals 13 residues. In germline, CDR1 is LNHDA, CDR2 SQIVND (reference sequence). CDR3 DNA: TGTGCCAGTACAGTCGGGGTGAACACTGAAGCTTTCTTT. This codes for CASTVGVNTEAFF.

The V gene is TRBV12-3 or TRBV12-4, the J gene TRBJ2-3, with 10 positions matching TRBD2. The CDR3 is 15 amino acids. With 5 bases clipped from V and 2 bases from J, the junction kept 4 bases outside the gene matches. CDR3 in amino acids: CASSQGTSATDTQYF. CDR3 sequence (DNA): TGTGCCAGCAGTCAGGGGACTAGCGCCACAGATACGCAGTATTTT.

This clonotype was observed at least ten times. The rearrangement joins TRBV2 to TRBJ1-2; perhaps TRBD1 as D (5 bases). V lost 1 base, J lost 8 bases, and 8 bases lay in between. Germline lookup yields CDR1 SNHLY and CDR2 FYNNEI. There are 12 residues in the CDR3. CDR3 nucleotide sequence: TGTGCCAGCAGTGAAGTAGGGACGGGCTACACCTTC. Its translation is CASSEVGTGYTF.

As for this clonotype: Possible read error: a much larger clone is one base away. The chain uses TRBV10-3 and TRBJ2-5; D is unresolved. The CDR3 runs to 15 residues. CDR1 is ENHRY, CDR2 SYGVKD, per germline. The chain's CDR3 is CASSYTVSRQETQYF. The CDR3 DNA follows: TGTGCCAGCAGTTACACGGTCAGTCGGCAAGAGACCCAGTACTTC.

In its sample, this clonotype was seen a few times. This sequence joins TRBV25-1 and TRBJ2-7; D unclear. The CDR3 is 14 residues long. Per the germline V gene, CDR1 is MGHDK and CDR2 is SYGVNS. V was clipped by 6 bases and J by 2 bases, with 14 bases between them. The CDR3, as DNA: TGTGCCAGCAGCTTGTCGCCGGATACCTACGAGCAGTACTTC. Protein: CASSLSPDTYEQYF.

This clonotype was recorded only once. At one of its ends the junction is not consistent with the germline gene, which may arise from a read error. The chain links TRBV7-9 to TRBJ1-5; 7 bases line up with TRBD1. This CDR3 contains 16 residues. CDR1 is SEHNR and CDR2 is FQNEAQ in the germline V gene (reference sequence). Written as DNA, the CDR3 is TGTGTCAGCAGCAAGGAAGGGGGCTTAAGCAATCAGCCCCAGCATTTT. As protein: CVSSKEGGLSNQPQHF.

A remark on this clonotype: In this CDR3 the conserved last residue, phenylalanine or tryptophan, is missing, so a read error is likely. Because the CDR3's place on the DNA is in doubt, the DNA is left out and the CDR3 is given as listed by TCRdb. The chain combines TRBV20-1 with TRBJ2-7; whether TRBD1, the table's D call, matches the DNA was not checked. Looked up from germline, CDR1 is DFQATT and CDR2 is SNEGSKA (reference sequence). The CDR3 totals 11 residues, both ends included. CDR3 loop: CSARGKDRENY.